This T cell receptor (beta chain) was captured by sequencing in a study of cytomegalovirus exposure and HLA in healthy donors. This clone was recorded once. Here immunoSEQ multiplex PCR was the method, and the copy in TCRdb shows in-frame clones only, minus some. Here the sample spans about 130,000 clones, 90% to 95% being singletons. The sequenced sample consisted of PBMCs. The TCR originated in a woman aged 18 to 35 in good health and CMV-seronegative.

CDR3: CASGGMSAYEQYF. CDR3 DNA: TGTGCCAGTGGGGGGATGAGCGCCTACGAGCAGTACTTC. V usage is TRBV7-2 and J usage is TRBJ2-7; a possible D gene is TRBD2 (6 bases). Germline values: CDR1 SGHTA, CDR2 FQGNSA. The CDR3 spans 13 residues. The V gene lost 9 bases and the J gene lost 2 bases, with 14 bases spanning the gap.